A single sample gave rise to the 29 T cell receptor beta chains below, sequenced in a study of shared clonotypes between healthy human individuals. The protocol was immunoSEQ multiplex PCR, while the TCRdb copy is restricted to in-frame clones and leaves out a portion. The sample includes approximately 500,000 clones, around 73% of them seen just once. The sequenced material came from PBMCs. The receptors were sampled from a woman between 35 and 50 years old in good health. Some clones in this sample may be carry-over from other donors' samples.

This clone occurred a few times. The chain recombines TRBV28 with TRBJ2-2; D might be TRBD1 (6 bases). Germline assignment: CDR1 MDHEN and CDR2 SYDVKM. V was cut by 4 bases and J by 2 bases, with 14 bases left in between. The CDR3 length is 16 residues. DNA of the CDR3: TGTGCCAGCAGTTCCGTGTCAGGGGTTAACACCGGGGAGCTGTTTTTT. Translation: CASSSVSGVNTGELFF. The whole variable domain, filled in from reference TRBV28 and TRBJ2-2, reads DVKVTQSSRYLVKRTGEKVFLECVQDMDHENMFWYRQDPGLGLRLIYFSYDVKMKEKGDIPEGYSVSREKKERFSLILESASTNQTSMYLCASSSVSGVNTGELFFGEGSRLTVL.

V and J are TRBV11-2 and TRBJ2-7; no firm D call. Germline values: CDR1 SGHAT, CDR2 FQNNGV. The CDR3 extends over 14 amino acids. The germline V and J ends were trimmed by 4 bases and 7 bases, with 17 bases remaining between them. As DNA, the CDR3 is TGTGCCAGCAGCTCCACTGGGAAAGTATGGGAGCAGTACTTC. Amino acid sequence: CASSSTGKVWEQYF.

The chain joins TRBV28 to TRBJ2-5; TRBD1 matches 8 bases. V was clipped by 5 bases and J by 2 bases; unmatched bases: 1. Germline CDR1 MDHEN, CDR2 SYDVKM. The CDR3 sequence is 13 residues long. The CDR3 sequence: CASSRDRQETQYF. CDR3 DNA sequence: TGTGCCAGCAGTCGGGACAGGCAAGAGACCCAGTACTTC. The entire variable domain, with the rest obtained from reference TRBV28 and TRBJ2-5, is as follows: DVKVTQSSRYLVKRTGEKVFLECVQDMDHENMFWYRQDPGLGLRLIYFSYDVKMKEKGDIPEGYSVSREKKERFSLILESASTNQTSMYLCASSRDRQETQYFGPGTRLLVL.

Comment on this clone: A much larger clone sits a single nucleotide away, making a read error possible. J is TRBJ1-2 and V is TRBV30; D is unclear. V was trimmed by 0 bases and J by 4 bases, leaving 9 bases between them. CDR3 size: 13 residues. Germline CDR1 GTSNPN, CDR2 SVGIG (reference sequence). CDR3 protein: CAWSVHITYGYTF. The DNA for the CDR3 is TGTGCCTGGAGTGTTCACATAACCTATGGCTACACCTTC. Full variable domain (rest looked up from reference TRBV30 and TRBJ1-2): SQTIHQWPATLVQPVGSPLSLECTVEGTSNPNLYWYRQAAGRGLQLLFYSVGIGQISSEVPQNLSASRPQDRQFILSSKKLLLSDSGFYLCAWSVHITYGYTFGSGTRLTVV.

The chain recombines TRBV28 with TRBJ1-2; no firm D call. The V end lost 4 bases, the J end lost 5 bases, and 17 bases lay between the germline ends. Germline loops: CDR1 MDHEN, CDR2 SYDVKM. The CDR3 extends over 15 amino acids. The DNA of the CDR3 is TGTGCCAGCAGTTCAGGACGATGGAATTTTTATGGCTACACCTTC. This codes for CASSSGRWNFYGYTF.

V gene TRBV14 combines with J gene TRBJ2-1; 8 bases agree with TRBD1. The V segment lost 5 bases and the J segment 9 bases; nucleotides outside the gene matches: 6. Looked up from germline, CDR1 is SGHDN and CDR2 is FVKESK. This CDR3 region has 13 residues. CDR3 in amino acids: CASSSRTGSEQFF. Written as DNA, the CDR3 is TGTGCCAGCAGCTCCCGGACAGGGTCTGAGCAGTTCTTC.

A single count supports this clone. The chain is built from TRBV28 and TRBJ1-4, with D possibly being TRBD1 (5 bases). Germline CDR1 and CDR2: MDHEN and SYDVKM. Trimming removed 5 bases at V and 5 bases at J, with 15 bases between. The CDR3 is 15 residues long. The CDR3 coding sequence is TGTGCCAGCAGTGGACCGGGACTGATGAATGAAAAACTGTTTTTT. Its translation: CASSGPGLMNEKLFF.

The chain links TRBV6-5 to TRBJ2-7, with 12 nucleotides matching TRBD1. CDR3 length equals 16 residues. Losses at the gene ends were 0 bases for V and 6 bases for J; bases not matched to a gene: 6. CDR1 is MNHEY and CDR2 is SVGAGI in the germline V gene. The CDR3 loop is CASSYSGTGGAFEQYF. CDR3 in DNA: TGTGCCAGCAGTTACTCCGGGACAGGGGGCGCATTCGAGCAGTACTTC.

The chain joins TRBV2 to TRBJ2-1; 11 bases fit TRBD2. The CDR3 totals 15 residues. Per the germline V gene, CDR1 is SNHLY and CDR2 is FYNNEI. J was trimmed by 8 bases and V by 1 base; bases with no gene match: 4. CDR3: CASSEGLAGSYEQFF. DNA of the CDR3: TGTGCCAGCAGTGAAGGACTAGCGGGATCGTATGAGCAGTTCTTC.

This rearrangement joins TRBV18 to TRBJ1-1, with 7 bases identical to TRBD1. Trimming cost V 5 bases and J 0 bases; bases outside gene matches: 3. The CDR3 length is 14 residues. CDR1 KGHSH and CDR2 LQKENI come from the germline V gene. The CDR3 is CASSSRGMNTEAFF. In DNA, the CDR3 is TGTGCCAGCTCAAGCAGGGGGATGAACACTGAAGCTTTCTTT.

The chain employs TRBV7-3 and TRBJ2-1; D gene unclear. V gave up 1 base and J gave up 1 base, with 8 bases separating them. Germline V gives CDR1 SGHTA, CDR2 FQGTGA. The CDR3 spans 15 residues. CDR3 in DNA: TGTGCCAGCAGCTTAAAGCAAAGTTCCTACAATGAGCAGTTCTTC. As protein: CASSLKQSSYNEQFF.

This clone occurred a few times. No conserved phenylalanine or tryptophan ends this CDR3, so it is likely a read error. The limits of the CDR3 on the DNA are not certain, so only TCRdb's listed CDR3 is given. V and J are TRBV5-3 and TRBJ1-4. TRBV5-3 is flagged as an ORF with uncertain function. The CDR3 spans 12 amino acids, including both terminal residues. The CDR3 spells CARSLVVQTGPH.

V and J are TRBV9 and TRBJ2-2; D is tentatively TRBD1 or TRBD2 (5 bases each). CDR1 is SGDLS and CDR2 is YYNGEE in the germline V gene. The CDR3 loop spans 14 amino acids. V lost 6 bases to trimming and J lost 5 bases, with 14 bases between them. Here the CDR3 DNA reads TGTGCCAGCACCCGGGACCTAGAGACCGGGGAGCTGTTTTTT. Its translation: CASTRDLETGELFF.

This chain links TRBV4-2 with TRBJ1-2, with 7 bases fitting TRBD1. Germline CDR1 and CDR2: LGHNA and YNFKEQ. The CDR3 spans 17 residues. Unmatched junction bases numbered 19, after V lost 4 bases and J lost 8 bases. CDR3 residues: CASSPLTLRQGGSGYTF. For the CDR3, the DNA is TGTGCCAGCAGCCCCTTAACTCTCCGACAGGGAGGTAGCGGCTACACCTTC.

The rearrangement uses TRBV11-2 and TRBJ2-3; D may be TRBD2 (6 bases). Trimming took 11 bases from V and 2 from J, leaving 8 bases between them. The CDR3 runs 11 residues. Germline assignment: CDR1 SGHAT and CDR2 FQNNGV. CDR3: CAGRDTDTQYF. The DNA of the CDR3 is TGTGCCGGGCGGGACACAGATACGCAGTATTTT.

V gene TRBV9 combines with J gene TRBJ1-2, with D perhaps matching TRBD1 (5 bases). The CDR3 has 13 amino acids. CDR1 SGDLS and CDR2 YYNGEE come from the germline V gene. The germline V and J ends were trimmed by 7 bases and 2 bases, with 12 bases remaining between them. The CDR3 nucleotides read TGTGCCAGCGGCCTAGGACAAAACTATGGCTACACCTTC. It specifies CASGLGQNYGYTF.

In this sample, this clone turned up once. The CDR3 protein is CATSTLSQPQHF. CDR3 sequence (DNA): TGTGCCACCAGCACCCTCTCTCAGCCCCAGCATTTT. The J gene is TRBJ1-5, the V gene TRBV15; D is unresolved. The CDR3 totals 12 residues. Trimming shortened V by 4 bases and J by 6 bases, and 7 bases separated the two germline ends. The germline V gene has CDR1 LNHNV and CDR2 YYDKDF (reference sequence).

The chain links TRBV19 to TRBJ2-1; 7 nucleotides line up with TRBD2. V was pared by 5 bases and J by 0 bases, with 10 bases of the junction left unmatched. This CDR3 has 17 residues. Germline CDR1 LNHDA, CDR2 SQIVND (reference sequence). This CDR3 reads CASSLLGGSSSYNEQFF. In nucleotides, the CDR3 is TGTGCCAGTAGTCTTTTGGGGGGGTCGAGCTCCTACAATGAGCAGTTCTTC.

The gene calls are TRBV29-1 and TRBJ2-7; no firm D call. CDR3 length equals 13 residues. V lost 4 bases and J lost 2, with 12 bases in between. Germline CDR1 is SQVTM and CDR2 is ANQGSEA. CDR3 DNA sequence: TGCAGCGTTGGAACAGTCGAACCCTACGAGCAGTACTTC. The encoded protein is CSVGTVEPYEQYF.

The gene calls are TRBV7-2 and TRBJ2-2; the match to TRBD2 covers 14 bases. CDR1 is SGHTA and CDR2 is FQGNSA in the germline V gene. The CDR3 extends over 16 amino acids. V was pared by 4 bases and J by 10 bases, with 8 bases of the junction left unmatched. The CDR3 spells CASSSTLTSGREELFF. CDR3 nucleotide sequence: TGTGCCAGCAGCTCTACGTTGACTAGCGGGAGGGAGGAGCTGTTTTTT.

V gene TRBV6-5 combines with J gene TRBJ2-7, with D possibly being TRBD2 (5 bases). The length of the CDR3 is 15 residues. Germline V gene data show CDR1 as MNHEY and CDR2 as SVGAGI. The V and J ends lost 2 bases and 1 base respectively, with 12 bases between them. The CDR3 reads CASSYGGGRSYEQYF. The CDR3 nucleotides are TGTGCCAGCAGTTACGGTGGCGGGCGTTCCTACGAGCAGTACTTC.

The CDR3 is CSVESGEKLFF. CDR3 in DNA: TGCAGCGTTGAGTCCGGGGAAAAACTGTTTTTT. This chain connects TRBV29-1 to TRBJ1-4; D is unresolved. Trimming took 3 bases from V and 8 from J, leaving 7 bases between them. Germline loops: CDR1 SQVTM, CDR2 ANQGSEA. The CDR3 length is 11 residues. Based on the CDR3 plus reference TRBV29-1 and TRBJ1-4, the full variable domain is SAVISQKPSRDICQRGTSLTIQCQVDSQVTMMFWYRQQPGQSLTLIATANQGSEATYESGFVIDKFPISRPNLTFSTLTVSNMSPEDSSIYLCSVESGEKLFFGSGTQLSVL.

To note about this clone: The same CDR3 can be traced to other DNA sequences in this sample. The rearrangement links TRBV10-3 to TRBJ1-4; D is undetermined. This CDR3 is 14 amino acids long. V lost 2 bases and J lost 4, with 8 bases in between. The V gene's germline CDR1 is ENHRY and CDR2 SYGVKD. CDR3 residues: CAISERRNNEKLFF. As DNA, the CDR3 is TGTGCCATCAGTGAGCGCAGGAATAATGAAAAACTGTTTTTT.

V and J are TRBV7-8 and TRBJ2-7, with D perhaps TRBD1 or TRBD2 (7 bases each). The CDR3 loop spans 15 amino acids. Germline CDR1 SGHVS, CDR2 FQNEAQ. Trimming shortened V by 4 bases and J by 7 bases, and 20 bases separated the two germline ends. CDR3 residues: CASSSGPGGGLEQYF. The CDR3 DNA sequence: TGTGCCAGCAGCTCGGGGCCAGGGGGGGGCCTGGAGCAGTACTTC.

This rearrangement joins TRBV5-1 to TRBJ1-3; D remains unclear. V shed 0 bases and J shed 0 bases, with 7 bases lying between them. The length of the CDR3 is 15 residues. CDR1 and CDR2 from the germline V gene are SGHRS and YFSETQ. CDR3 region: CASSLAFVSGNTIYF. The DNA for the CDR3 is TGCGCCAGCAGCTTGGCCTTTGTCTCTGGAAACACCATATATTTT.

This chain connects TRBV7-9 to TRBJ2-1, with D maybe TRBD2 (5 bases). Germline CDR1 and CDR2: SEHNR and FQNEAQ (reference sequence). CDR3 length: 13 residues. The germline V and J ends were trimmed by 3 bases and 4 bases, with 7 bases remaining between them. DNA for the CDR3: TGTGCCAGCAGCTTCGGACTGTACAATGAGCAGTTCTTC. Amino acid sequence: CASSFGLYNEQFF.

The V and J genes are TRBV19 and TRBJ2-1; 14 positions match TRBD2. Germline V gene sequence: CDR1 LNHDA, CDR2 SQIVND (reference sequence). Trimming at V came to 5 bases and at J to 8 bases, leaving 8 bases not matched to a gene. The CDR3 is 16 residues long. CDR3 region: CASSETGTSGSDEQFF. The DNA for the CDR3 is TGTGCCAGTAGTGAAACCGGGACTAGCGGGAGCGATGAGCAGTTCTTC.

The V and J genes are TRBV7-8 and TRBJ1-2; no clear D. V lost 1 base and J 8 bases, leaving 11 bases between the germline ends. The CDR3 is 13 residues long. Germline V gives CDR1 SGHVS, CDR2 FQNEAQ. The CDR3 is CASSLVSSGGYTF. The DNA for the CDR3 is TGTGCCAGCAGCTTAGTTTCTAGTGGAGGCTACACCTTC.

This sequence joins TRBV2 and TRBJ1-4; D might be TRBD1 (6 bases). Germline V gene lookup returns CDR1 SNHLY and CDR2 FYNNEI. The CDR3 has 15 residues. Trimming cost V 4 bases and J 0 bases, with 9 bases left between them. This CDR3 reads CASSVQGTTNEKLFF. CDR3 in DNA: TGTGCCAGCAGTGTACAGGGAACAACTAATGAAAAACTGTTTTTT.